The 20 T cell receptor beta chains listed next were all sequenced from one sample in a study of human versus mouse CDR3 diversity and MHC coevolution. Generated by immunoSEQ multiplex PCR, the TCRdb table keeps only in-frame clones and is missing some. This sample has tens of thousands of clones, with approximately 94% found just once. The sample comprised naive CD4+ T cells from blood. Subset in this sample: CD45RO-negative CD62L-positive naive CD4 T cells. These receptors came from a person between 55 and 70 years old in good health.

The J gene is TRBJ2-5, the V gene TRBV15; D is perhaps TRBD2 (5 bases). CDR1 and CDR2 (germline): LNHNV, YYDKDF (reference sequence). CDR3 length: 15 residues. V was pared by 2 bases and J by 9 bases, with 19 bases between. CDR3 amino acids: CATSRSSGDLEAQYF. In DNA, the CDR3 is TGTGCCACCAGCAGATCAAGCGGAGACCTTGAGGCCCAGTACTTC.

CDR3: CATSSDRGIQPQHF. As DNA, the CDR3 is TGTGCCACCAGCAGCGACAGGGGGATTCAGCCCCAGCATTTT. The gene calls are TRBV15 and TRBJ1-5; 9 nucleotides match TRBD1. Losses at the gene ends were 3 bases for V and 6 bases for J; bases not matched to a gene: 3. The CDR3 covers 14 residues. Germline loops: CDR1 LNHNV, CDR2 YYDKDF (reference sequence).

The chain recombines TRBV28 with TRBJ1-2; D is ambiguous. Germline CDR1 MDHEN, CDR2 SYDVKM. There are 12 residues in the CDR3. V was clipped by 8 bases and J by 1 base, with 8 bases between them. CDR3: CASLELNYGYTF. Written as DNA, the CDR3 is TGTGCCAGCCTAGAACTTAACTATGGCTACACCTTC.

This chain uses TRBV11-2 with TRBJ2-7; D is unclear. The germline gives CDR1 SGHAT, CDR2 FQNNGV. The CDR3 length is 11 residues. V was pared by 3 bases and J by 5 bases, with 5 bases between. The CDR3 nucleotides read TGTGCCAGCAGCTTTCTCGACGAGCAGTACTTC. It yields the protein CASSFLDEQYF.

This chain's CDR3 is CASSSAGQGSYEQYF. CDR3 sequence (DNA): TGTGCCAGCAGCTCTGCGGGACAGGGGAGCTACGAGCAGTACTTC. The rearrangement joins TRBV13 to TRBJ2-5, with 10 positions matching TRBD1. TRBJ2-7 explains the end of the DNA better; the J call may be wrong. CDR1 and CDR2 from the germline V gene are PRHDT and FYEKMQ (reference sequence). This CDR3 comprises 15 residues.

The chain employs TRBV6-5 and TRBJ2-2; 8 nucleotides line up with TRBD1. CDR1 is MNHEY and CDR2 is SVGAGI in the germline V gene. V dropped 0 bases and J dropped 6; count of bases not matched to a gene: 3. The CDR3 has 15 residues. The CDR3 loop is CASSYSMTGAGELFF. CDR3 coding DNA: TGTGCCAGCAGTTACTCTATGACAGGGGCCGGGGAGCTGTTTTTT.

The chain links TRBV11-2 to TRBJ2-5, with D unclear. Germline V gene lookup returns CDR1 SGHAT and CDR2 FQNNGV. The CDR3 runs 14 residues. The germline V and J ends were trimmed by 6 bases and 1 base, with 12 bases remaining between them. In nucleotides, the CDR3 is TGTGCCAGCAGTCTCGGTCGGTCCCAAGAGACCCAGTACTTC. Residues: CASSLGRSQETQYF. The variable domain in full, with the rest retrieved from reference TRBV11-2 and TRBJ2-5, is EAGVAQSPRYKIIEKRQSVAFWCNPISGHATLYWYQQILGQGPKLLIQFQNNGVVDDSQLPKDRFSAERLKGVDSTLKIQPAKLEDSAVYLCASSLGRSQETQYFGPGTRLLVL.

V gene TRBV7-9 combines with J gene TRBJ2-7; TRBD1 matches 7 bases. V lost 2 bases and J lost 5; bases outside the gene matches: 6. Germline V CDR1 and CDR2: SEHNR, FQNEAQ (reference sequence). The CDR3 has 14 amino acids. This CDR3 reads CASSLTTGVHEQYF. DNA of the CDR3: TGTGCCAGCAGCTTAACAACAGGGGTCCACGAGCAGTACTTC.

The chain has TRBV27 and TRBJ2-5; 11 bases are shared with TRBD1. V was clipped by 5 bases and J by 5 bases; unmatched bases: 7. This CDR3 comprises 15 residues. From germline, CDR1 is MNHEY and CDR2 SMNVEV (reference sequence). CDR3 protein: CASSLRDRGGETQYF. CDR3 nucleotide sequence: TGTGCCAGCAGTCTCCGGGACAGGGGGGGGGAGACCCAGTACTTC.

This chain connects TRBV7-6 to TRBJ2-6; D is undetermined. This CDR3 contains 16 residues. V was pared by 2 bases and J by 0 bases, with 8 bases between. Germline lookup yields CDR1 SGHVS and CDR2 FNYEAQ. The DNA for the CDR3 is TGTGCCAGCAGCTTAATTCGGAGCTCTGGGGCCAACGTCCTGACTTTC. Protein sequence: CASSLIRSSGANVLTF.

The chain joins TRBV27 to TRBJ2-5; D unresolved. The CDR3 length is 14 residues. V was shortened by 2 bases and J by 5 bases, with 12 bases between the two germline ends. CDR1 MNHEY and CDR2 SMNVEV come from the germline V gene (reference sequence). CDR3 residues: CASSLTQASETQYF. In DNA form, the CDR3 reads TGTGCCAGCAGTTTAACCCAGGCATCGGAGACCCAGTACTTC.

The chain links TRBV7-3 to TRBJ2-5; 7 bases are shared with TRBD2. This CDR3 region has 13 residues. The V gene's germline CDR1 is SGHTA and CDR2 FQGTGA. V gave up 5 bases and J gave up 7 bases; unmatched junction bases: 7. CDR3 DNA: TGTGCCAGCAGCACCGGACTAGGGCGGACCCAGTACTTC. This translates into CASSTGLGRTQYF.

The V call is TRBV5-1, the J call TRBJ2-1, with D possibly matching TRBD1 (6 bases). Trimming cost V 3 bases and J 8 bases, with 18 bases left between them. This CDR3 is built from 15 residues. Germline V gene data show CDR1 as SGHRS and CDR2 as YFSETQ. The CDR3 loop reads CASSSTGPPPYEQFF. CDR3 bases: TGCGCCAGCAGCTCTACAGGGCCCCCACCGTATGAGCAGTTCTTC.

The rearrangement uses TRBV29-1 and TRBJ2-7, with 9 bases matching TRBD1. This CDR3 contains 13 residues. Trimming took 6 bases from V and 6 from J; bases not matched to a gene: 9. From germline, CDR1 is SQVTM and CDR2 ANQGSEA. CDR3 protein: CSVSGTGTGEQYF. As DNA, the CDR3 is TGCAGCGTGTCCGGGACAGGGACGGGCGAGCAGTACTTC.

The chain uses TRBV29-1 and TRBJ1-1; the D gene is possibly TRBD1 (5 bases). This CDR3 is 12 amino acids long. Deletions cut 6 bases from V and 6 bases from J, with 14 bases between. Germline loops: CDR1 SQVTM, CDR2 ANQGSEA. The CDR3 protein is CSVGGSQPEAFF. The CDR3 nucleotides read TGCAGCGTGGGGGGAAGCCAACCTGAAGCTTTCTTT.

The CDR3 region has the DNA TGTGCCAGCAGCTTGCGAGGGTTGAACACCGGGGAGCTGTTTTTT. Its protein is CASSLRGLNTGELFF. V and J are TRBV5-6 and TRBJ2-2; tentatively, D is TRBD2 (5 bases). Germline CDR1 SGHDT, CDR2 YYEEEE. V gave up 1 base and J gave up 1 base, with 8 bases separating them. The CDR3 extends over 15 amino acids.

The genes are TRBV4-2 and TRBJ2-1; 11 bases line up with TRBD2. Germline CDR1 LGHNA, CDR2 YNFKEQ. The CDR3 is 17 amino acids. The V and J ends lost 0 bases and 2 bases, in that order; junction bases with no gene match: 3. The CDR3 sequence: CASSQEGTSGPYNEQFF. CDR3 coding DNA: TGTGCCAGCAGCCAAGAGGGGACTAGCGGCCCCTACAATGAGCAGTTCTTC.

The chain links TRBV11-2 to TRBJ1-1; D gene unclear. The germline V gene has CDR1 SGHAT and CDR2 FQNNGV. The V and J ends lost 0 bases and 3 bases respectively, with 5 bases between them. CDR3 length equals 13 residues. Here the CDR3 reads CASSLEADTEAFF. The CDR3 DNA sequence: TGTGCCAGCAGCTTAGAGGCAGACACTGAAGCTTTCTTT.

The chain is built from TRBV25-1 and TRBJ2-5; D call uncertain. This CDR3 has 13 amino acids. Looked up from germline, CDR1 is MGHDK and CDR2 is SYGVNS. Trimming cost V 2 bases and J 9 bases, with 13 bases left between them. DNA for the CDR3: TGTGCCAGCAGTGAAACCCCCCTGGAGTCCCAGTACTTC. This translates into CASSETPLESQYF.

The chain has TRBV5-1 and TRBJ1-1, with no clear D. The V gene's germline CDR1 is SGHRS and CDR2 YFSETQ. Deletions cut 6 bases from V and 5 bases from J, with 17 bases between. This CDR3 is 14 amino acids long. The CDR3 nucleotides are TGCGCCAGCATGGGCAGGCCCGAACAGACTGAAGCTTTCTTT. It translates to CASMGRPEQTEAFF.